This TCR beta chain was captured in a study of Graves' ophthalmopathy and Graves' hyperthyroidism. Each diagnosis was determined on the basis of clinical symptoms, serum thyroxine, TRAb, thyroid ultrasound and orbital computed tomography. With 6 bases clipped from V and 5 bases from J, the junction kept 6 bases outside the gene matches. The V gene's germline CDR1 is KGHDR and CDR2 SFDVKD. CDR3 length equals 14 residues. Using RNA transcripts, the TCR beta CDR3 regions were amplified. An initial RT-PCR round employing HTBI primers preceded a second-round multiplex PCR. TCRdb re-analysed the multiplex PCR reads in MiXCR, keeping a single row per CDR3 protein. The table shows 500,000 to 700,000 distinct CDR3 sequences, with approximately 35% occurring only once.

This chain links TRBV24-1 with TRBJ1-2; TRBD1 agrees at 9 bases. This TCR was sampled from an adult man with Graves' hyperthyroidism. Source material: peripheral blood or thyroid tissue (not recorded which). As DNA, the CDR3 is TGTGCCACCAGTTTATCGGGACAGGGTTATGGCTACACCTTC. Protein product: CATSLSGQGYGYTF.